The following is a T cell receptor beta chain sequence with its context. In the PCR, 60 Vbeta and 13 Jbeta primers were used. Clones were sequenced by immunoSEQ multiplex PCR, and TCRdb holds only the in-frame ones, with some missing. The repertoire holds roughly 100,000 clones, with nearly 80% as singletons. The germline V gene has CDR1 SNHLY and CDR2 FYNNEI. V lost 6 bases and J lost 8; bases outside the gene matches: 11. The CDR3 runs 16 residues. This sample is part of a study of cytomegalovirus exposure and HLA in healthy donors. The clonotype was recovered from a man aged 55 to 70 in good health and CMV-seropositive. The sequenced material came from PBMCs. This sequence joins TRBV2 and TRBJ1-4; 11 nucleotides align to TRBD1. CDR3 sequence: CASSRDRGRVKEKLFF. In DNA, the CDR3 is TGTGCCAGCAGCAGGGACAGGGGGAGAGTTAAGGAAAAACTGTTTTTT. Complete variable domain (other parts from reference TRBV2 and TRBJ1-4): EPEVTQTPSHQVTQMGQEVILRCVPISNHLYFYWYRQILGQKVEFLVSFYNNEISEKSEIFDDQFSVERPDGSNFTLKIRSTKLEDSAMYFCASSRDRGRVKEKLFFGSGTQLSVL.